This T cell receptor beta chain emerged from a study of blood T cell repertoires in COVID-19. Study context: The United States, Italy and Spain supplied acute and convalescent COVID-19 samples. Sources were T cells, B-cell-depleted T cells, or PBMCs; the material itself was cDNA or gDNA.

Per the authors' pipeline: Amplifying reference gene primers gave estimates of nucleated cell counts. Sequencing used immunoSEQ multiplex PCR; TCRdb keeps in-frame clones, though not all of them. From that table come the V and J calls and clone size; the DNA was used to work out D and trimming. This table has under 150,000 clones, roughly 80% appearing once. V shed 1 base and J shed 0 bases, with 9 bases lying between them. The CDR3 has 15 residues. Per germline, CDR1 SGHDT and CDR2 YYEEEE. The sample holds one count of this clone. The sequence was collected from a man aged 45-65 years with acute or convalescent COVID-19. Sequenced input: peripheral blood. The chain couples TRBV5-6 to TRBJ2-3; D is unclear. DNA for the CDR3: TGTGCCAGCAGCTTGCTCCAGGATAGCACAGATACGCAGTATTTT. As protein: CASSLLQDSTDTQYF. The whole variable domain, remainder taken from reference TRBV5-6 and TRBJ2-3, is DAGVTQSPTHLIKTRGQQVTLRCSPKSGHDTVSWYQQALGQGPQFIFQYYEEEERQRGNFPDRFSGHQFPNYSSELNVNALLLGDSALYLCASSLLQDSTDTQYFGPGTRLTVL.